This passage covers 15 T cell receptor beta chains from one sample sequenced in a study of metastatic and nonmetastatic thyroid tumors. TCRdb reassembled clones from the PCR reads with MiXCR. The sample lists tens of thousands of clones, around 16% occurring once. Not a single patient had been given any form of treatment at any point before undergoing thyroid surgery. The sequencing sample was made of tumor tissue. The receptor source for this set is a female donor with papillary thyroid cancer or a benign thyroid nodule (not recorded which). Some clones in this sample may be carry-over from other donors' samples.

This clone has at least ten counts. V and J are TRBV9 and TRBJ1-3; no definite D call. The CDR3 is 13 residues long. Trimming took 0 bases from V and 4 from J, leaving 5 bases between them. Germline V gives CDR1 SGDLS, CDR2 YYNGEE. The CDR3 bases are TGTGCCAGCAGCGTAGGGTACGGAAACACCATATATTTT. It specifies CASSVGYGNTIYF.

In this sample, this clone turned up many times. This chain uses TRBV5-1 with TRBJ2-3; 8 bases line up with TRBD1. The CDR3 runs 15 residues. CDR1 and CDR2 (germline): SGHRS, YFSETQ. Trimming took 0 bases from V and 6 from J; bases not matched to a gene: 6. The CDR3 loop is CASSLGGTGPDTQYF. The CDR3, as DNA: TGCGCCAGCAGCTTGGGTGGGACAGGTCCCGATACGCAGTATTTT.

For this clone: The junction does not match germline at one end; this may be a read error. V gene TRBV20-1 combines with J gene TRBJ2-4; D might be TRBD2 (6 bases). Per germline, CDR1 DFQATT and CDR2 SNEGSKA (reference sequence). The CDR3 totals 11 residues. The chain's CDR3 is CSVASENIHYF. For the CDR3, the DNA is TGCAGTGTGGCTAGCGAGAACATTCATTACTTC.

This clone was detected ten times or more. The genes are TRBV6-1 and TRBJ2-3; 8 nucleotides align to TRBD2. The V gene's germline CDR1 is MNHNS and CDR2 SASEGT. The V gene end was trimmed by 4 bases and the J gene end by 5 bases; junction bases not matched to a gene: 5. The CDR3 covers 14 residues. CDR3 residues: CASSVTSGEDTQYF. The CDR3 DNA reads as TGTGCCAGCAGTGTTACTAGCGGAGAAGATACGCAGTATTTT.

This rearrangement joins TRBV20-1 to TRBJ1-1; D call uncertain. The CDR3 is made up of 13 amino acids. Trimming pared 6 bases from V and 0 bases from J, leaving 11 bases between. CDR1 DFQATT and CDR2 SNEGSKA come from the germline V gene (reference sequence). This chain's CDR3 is CSAASWVNTEAFF. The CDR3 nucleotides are TGCAGTGCCGCATCATGGGTGAACACTGAAGCTTTCTTT.

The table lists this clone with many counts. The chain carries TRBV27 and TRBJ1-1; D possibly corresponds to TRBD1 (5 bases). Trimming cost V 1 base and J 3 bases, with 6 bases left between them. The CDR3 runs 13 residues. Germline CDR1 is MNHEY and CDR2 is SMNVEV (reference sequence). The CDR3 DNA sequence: TGTGCCAGCAGTTTATTGGGGGACACTGAAGCTTTCTTT. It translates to CASSLLGDTEAFF.

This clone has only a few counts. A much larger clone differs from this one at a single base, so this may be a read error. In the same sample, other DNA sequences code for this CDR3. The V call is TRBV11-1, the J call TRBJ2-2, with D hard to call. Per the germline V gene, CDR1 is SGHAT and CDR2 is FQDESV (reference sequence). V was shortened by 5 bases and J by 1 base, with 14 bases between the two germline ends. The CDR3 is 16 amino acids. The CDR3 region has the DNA TGTGCCAGCAGCCTCCAGCGTTACCAGAACACCGGGGAGCTGTTTTTT. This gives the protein CASSLQRYQNTGELFF.

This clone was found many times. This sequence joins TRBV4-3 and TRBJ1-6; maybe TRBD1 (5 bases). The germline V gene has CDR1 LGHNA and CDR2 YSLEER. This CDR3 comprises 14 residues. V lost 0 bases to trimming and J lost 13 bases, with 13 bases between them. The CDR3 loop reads CASSQEHGGVPLHF. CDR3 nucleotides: TGCGCCAGCAGCCAAGAGCACGGAGGGGTGCCCCTCCACTTT.

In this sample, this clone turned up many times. The CDR3 reads CASSYFAGFQETQYF. The CDR3 nucleotides read TGTGCCAGCAGTTACTTCGCGGGATTCCAAGAGACCCAGTACTTC. The rearrangement links TRBV6-2 or TRBV6-3 to TRBJ2-5, with D possibly matching TRBD2 (6 bases). The V end lost 1 base, the J end lost 1 base, and 10 bases lay between the germline ends. CDR1 MNHEY and CDR2 SVGEGT come from the germline V gene. The CDR3 length is 15 residues.

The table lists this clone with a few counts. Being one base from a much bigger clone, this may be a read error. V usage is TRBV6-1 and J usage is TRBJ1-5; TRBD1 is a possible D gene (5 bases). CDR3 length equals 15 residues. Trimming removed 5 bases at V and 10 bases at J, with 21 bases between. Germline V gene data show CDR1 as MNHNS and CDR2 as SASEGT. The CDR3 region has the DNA TGTGCCAGCAGTCGTATTTGGGGCTTCAGTCATCCCCAGCATTTT. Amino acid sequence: CASSRIWGFSHPQHF.

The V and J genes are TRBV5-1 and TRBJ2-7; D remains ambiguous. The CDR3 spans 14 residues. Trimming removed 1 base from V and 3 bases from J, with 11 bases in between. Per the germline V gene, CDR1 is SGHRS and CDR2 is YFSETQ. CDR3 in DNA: TGCGCCAGCAGCTTGTTAATATGGGGCTACGAGCAGTACTTC. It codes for CASSLLIWGYEQYF.

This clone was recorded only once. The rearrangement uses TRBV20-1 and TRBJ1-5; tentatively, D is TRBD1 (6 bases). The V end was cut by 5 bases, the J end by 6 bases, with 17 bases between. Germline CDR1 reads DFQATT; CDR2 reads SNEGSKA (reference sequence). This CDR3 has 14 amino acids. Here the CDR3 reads CSAGIAGASQPQHF. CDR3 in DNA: TGCAGTGCTGGCATCGCAGGGGCAAGTCAGCCCCAGCATTTT.

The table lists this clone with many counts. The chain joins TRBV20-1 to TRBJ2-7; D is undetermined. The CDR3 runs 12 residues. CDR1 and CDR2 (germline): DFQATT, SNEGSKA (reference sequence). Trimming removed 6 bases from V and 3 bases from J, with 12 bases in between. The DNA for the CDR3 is TGCAGTGCGATAAGCCGATACTACGAGCAGTACTTC. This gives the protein CSAISRYYEQYF.

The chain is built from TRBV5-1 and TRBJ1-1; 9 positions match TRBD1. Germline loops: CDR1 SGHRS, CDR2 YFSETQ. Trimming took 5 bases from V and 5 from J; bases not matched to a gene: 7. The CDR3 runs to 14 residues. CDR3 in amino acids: CASSGDRVKTEAFF. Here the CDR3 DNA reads TGCGCCAGCAGTGGGGACAGGGTAAAGACTGAAGCTTTCTTT.

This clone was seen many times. The CDR3, as DNA: TGTGCCTGGAGTCTTGCGGGGAGCACAGATACGCAGTATTTT. Translation gives CAWSLAGSTDTQYF. This sequence joins TRBV30 and TRBJ2-3; D is perhaps TRBD2 (6 bases). Germline-derived CDR1 and CDR2 are GTSNPN and SVGIG (reference sequence). The CDR3 has 14 residues. V shed 2 bases and J shed 0 bases, with 9 bases lying between them.